The 25 T cell receptor beta chains given below trace back to one sample, sequenced in a study of blood T cell repertoires in COVID-19. Repertoires were generated with immunoSEQ multiplex PCR, while TCRdb's copy carries only in-frame clones and drops some. The table has 400,000 to 450,000 clones, 89% seen once; the top ten hold 1.5% to 1.7%. The sample comprised peripheral blood. The receptor set was obtained from a woman aged 40 to 50 with COVID-19, enrolled during active disease.

CDR3 region: CASSMGQTWQGEKLFF. CDR3 coding DNA: TGTGCCAGTAGTATGGGACAGACTTGGCAGGGTGAAAAACTGTTTTTT. The chain employs TRBV19 and TRBJ1-4, with TRBD1 matching 7 bases. In germline, CDR1 is LNHDA, CDR2 SQIVND (reference sequence). The CDR3 has 16 amino acids. V shed 3 bases and J 7 bases; nucleotides not matched to a gene: 11.

The CDR3 loop reads CASRGLGGASGGQYF. DNA of the CDR3: TGTGCCAGCAGGGGGTTAGGAGGGGCCAGCGGCGGGCAGTACTTC. The rearrangement uses TRBV25-1 and TRBJ2-7, with D tentatively TRBD2 (6 bases). This CDR3 has 15 residues. Germline lookup yields CDR1 MGHDK and CDR2 SYGVNS. V gave up 6 bases and J gave up 9 bases, with 24 bases separating them.

The rearrangement links TRBV24-1 to TRBJ2-2, with 7 bases matching TRBD2. The CDR3 length is 16 residues. The J segment lost 4 bases and the V segment lost 4 bases, leaving 8 bases of the junction unmatched. Germline V gene lookup returns CDR1 KGHDR and CDR2 SFDVKD. The CDR3 region is CATSDPFSGPTGELFF. CDR3 nucleotide sequence: TGTGCCACCAGTGACCCCTTTAGCGGGCCCACCGGGGAGCTGTTTTTT.

The chain uses TRBV28 and TRBJ2-1, with 7 bases fitting TRBD1. Trimming at V came to 5 bases and at J to 9 bases, leaving 4 bases not matched to a gene. This CDR3 is built from 12 residues. Germline loops: CDR1 MDHEN, CDR2 SYDVKM. The chain's CDR3 is CASSMTGFEQFF. The CDR3 bases are TGTGCCAGCAGTATGACAGGGTTTGAGCAGTTCTTC.

This clone was picked up one time. The CDR3: CASSNTVSYEQYF. In nucleotides, the CDR3 is TGTGCCAGTAGTAATACTGTCTCCTACGAGCAGTACTTC. The V and J genes are TRBV19 and TRBJ2-7; D uncertain. The germline V gene encodes CDR1 LNHDA and CDR2 SQIVND (reference sequence). V dropped 4 bases and J dropped 0 bases, with 7 bases sitting between them. CDR3 size: 13 residues.

This rearrangement joins TRBV5-4 to TRBJ1-1, with D unresolved. V was cut by 0 bases and J by 7 bases, with 10 bases left in between. The CDR3 covers 13 residues. CDR1 SGHNT and CDR2 YYREEE come from the germline V gene (reference sequence). In nucleotides, the CDR3 is TGTGCCAGCAGCTTGGACCCGCGGGATGAAGCTTTCTTT. Translation: CASSLDPRDEAFF.

This chain links TRBV5-4 with TRBJ2-3; a possible D gene is TRBD2 (7 bases). The CDR3 is 17 residues long. With 3 bases removed from V and 0 bases from J, the gap between germline ends came to 17 bases. Per the germline V gene, CDR1 is SGHNT and CDR2 is YYREEE (reference sequence). The CDR3 protein is CASSSGGRWPSTDTQYF. DNA for the CDR3: TGTGCCAGCAGCTCGGGGGGCCGCTGGCCTAGCACAGATACGCAGTATTTT.

This chain uses TRBV5-6 with TRBJ1-1; no clear D gene. The ends were cut back, 0 bases at V and 4 bases at J, with 10 bases in the middle. In germline, CDR1 is SGHDT, CDR2 YYEEEE. The CDR3 consists of 14 residues. CDR3 sequence reads: CASSLALGITEAFF. The CDR3 coding sequence is TGTGCCAGCAGCTTGGCCCTCGGGATCACTGAAGCTTTCTTT.

The chain combines TRBV9 with TRBJ2-1, with 9 bases identical to TRBD1. The CDR3 sequence is 15 residues long. The J segment lost 2 bases and the V segment lost 2 bases, leaving 2 bases of the junction unmatched. Germline loops: CDR1 SGDLS, CDR2 YYNGEE. CDR3: CASSVRQGAYNEQFF. CDR3 coding DNA: TGTGCCAGCAGCGTCAGACAGGGGGCCTACAATGAGCAGTTCTTC.

Written as DNA, the CDR3 is TGCAGCGTTACCGGGACTAGCGCTATCGCCTACGAGCAGTACTTC. Amino acids: CSVTGTSAIAYEQYF. The V call is TRBV29-1, the J call TRBJ2-7, with 10 nucleotides matching TRBD2. J lost 2 bases, V lost 5 bases, and 9 bases had no gene match. From germline, CDR1 is SQVTM and CDR2 ANQGSEA. The CDR3 consists of 15 residues.

The gene calls are TRBV27 and TRBJ1-2; 7 nucleotides match TRBD1. After removal of 4 bases from V and 0 bases from J, the junction contained 2 bases not matched to a gene. CDR3 length: 14 amino acids. CDR1 MNHEY and CDR2 SMNVEV come from the germline V gene (reference sequence). The CDR3 here is CASSWGQTNYGYTF. The CDR3 nucleotides are TGTGCCAGCAGTTGGGGACAGACTAACTATGGCTACACCTTC.

A note on this clone: An end of the junction differs from the germline gene, which may be a read error. DNA for the CDR3: TGTACCAGCAGCCCAGGACAGGGGGCCAACACTGAAGCTTTCTTT. Translation gives CTSSPGQGANTEAFF. The genes are TRBV3-1 (or the pseudogene TRBV3-2) and TRBJ1-1; 11 nucleotides agree with TRBD1. Germline V gene lookup returns CDR1 LGHDT and CDR2 YNNKEL (reference sequence). The CDR3 runs 15 residues.

The rearrangement uses TRBV7-6 and TRBJ2-2, with 13 bases identical to TRBD2. The V gene's germline CDR1 is SGHVS and CDR2 FNYEAQ. The CDR3 length is 17 residues. The trim removed 1 base at V and 5 bases at J, leaving 4 bases unmatched. CDR3 sequence: CASSLELAGGTTGELFF. CDR3 in DNA: TGTGCCAGCAGCTTAGAACTAGCGGGGGGGACTACCGGGGAGCTGTTTTTT.

V is TRBV30 and J is TRBJ1-2; 7 bases fit TRBD1. This CDR3 is 15 amino acids long. V was clipped by 0 bases and J by 7 bases; unmatched bases: 11. Germline CDR1 GTSNPN, CDR2 SVGIG (reference sequence). In nucleotides, the CDR3 is TGTGCCTGGAGTGTCGCAGGGGGATTGAGTCGTGGCTACACCTTC. Translating gives CAWSVAGGLSRGYTF. The full variable domain, in which reference TRBV30 and TRBJ1-2 provide the parts outside the CDR3, is SQTIHQWPATLVQPVGSPLSLECTVEGTSNPNLYWYRQAAGRGLQLLFYSVGIGQISSEVPQNLSASRPQDRQFILSSKKLLLSDSGFYLCAWSVAGGLSRGYTFGSGTRLTVV.

This chain joins TRBV5-4 and TRBJ2-7; D gene unclear. CDR1 and CDR2 (germline): SGHNT, YYREEE (reference sequence). The CDR3 covers 12 residues. Trimming shortened V by 0 bases and J by 7 bases, and 8 bases separated the two germline ends. The CDR3 DNA reads TGTGCCAGCAGCTTGGGTGAGATAGAGCAGTACTTC. Its translation is CASSLGEIEQYF.

V is TRBV10-3 and J is TRBJ2-7; D is ambiguous. Germline CDR1 ENHRY, CDR2 SYGVKD. The CDR3 spans 11 residues. Trimming shortened V by 0 bases and J by 7 bases, and 4 bases separated the two germline ends. CDR3 bases: TGTGCCATCAGTGAGTCGAGGGAGCAGTACTTC. Amino acid sequence: CAISESREQYF.

V and J are TRBV7-9 and TRBJ2-2; D is ambiguous. The CDR3 has 14 residues. Trimming pared 5 bases from V and 0 bases from J, leaving 7 bases between. The germline gives CDR1 SEHNR, CDR2 FQNEAQ (reference sequence). DNA for the CDR3: TGTGCCAGCAGCGGCCTAGCGAACACCGGGGAGCTGTTTTTT. Its protein is CASSGLANTGELFF.

This clone was seen a handful of times. The chain uses TRBV5-4 and TRBJ2-7; 15 positions agree with TRBD2. CDR3 length: 15 residues. Germline CDR1 reads SGHNT; CDR2 reads YYREEE (reference sequence). Losses at the gene ends were 1 base for V and 10 bases for J; bases not matched to a gene: 6. DNA of the CDR3: TGTGCCAGCAGCTTGATAGGGACTAGCGGGGGGATACAGTACTTC. It yields the protein CASSLIGTSGGIQYF. The whole variable domain, remainder taken from reference TRBV5-4 and TRBJ2-7, is ETGVTQSPTHLIKTRGQQVTLRCSSQSGHNTVSWYQQALGQGPQFIFQYYREEENGRGNFPPRFSGLQFPNYSSELNVNALELDDSALYLCASSLIGTSGGIQYFGPGTRLTVT.

The table lists this clone with a few counts. The chain links TRBV5-3 to TRBJ2-7, with 9 bases identical to TRBD1. TRBV5-3 is annotated as an ORF whose role is uncertain. V shed 0 bases, J shed 1 base, and the junction held 5 bases outside the gene matches. The length of the CDR3 is 16 residues. CDR3 in DNA: TGTGCCAGAAGCTTGGACCTCGGGACAGGGTCCTACGAGCAGTACTTC. Protein product: CARSLDLGTGSYEQYF.

This clone showed up just once. The chain has TRBV6-5 and TRBJ1-5; D is perhaps TRBD1 (6 bases). The length of the CDR3 is 15 residues. Looked up from germline, CDR1 is MNHEY and CDR2 is SVGAGI. The germline V and J ends were trimmed by 6 bases and 4 bases, with 16 bases remaining between them. CDR3 region: CASRSTTGTNQPQHF. CDR3 nucleotides: TGTGCCAGCAGATCAACGACAGGTACTAATCAGCCCCAGCATTTT.

The V and J genes are TRBV27 and TRBJ2-1; 7 bases line up with TRBD2. Germline assignment: CDR1 MNHEY and CDR2 SMNVEV (reference sequence). Unmatched junction bases numbered 11, after V lost 4 bases and J lost 8 bases. The CDR3 length is 15 residues. CDR3 loop: CASSSRLAWEDEQFF. The CDR3 nucleotides are TGTGCCAGCAGTTCCCGACTAGCATGGGAGGATGAGCAGTTCTTC.

In the case of this clone: This sample also contains other DNA sequences that code for the same CDR3. The chain employs TRBV6-2 or TRBV6-3 and TRBJ2-1; TRBD1 is a possible D gene (5 bases). This CDR3 spans 11 amino acids. Trimming removed 5 bases from V and 6 bases from J, with 5 bases in between. Looked up from germline, CDR1 is MNHEY and CDR2 is SVGEGT. The CDR3 coding sequence is TGTGCCAGCAGTCAGGGCAATGAGCAGTTCTTC. It encodes CASSQGNEQFF.

J is TRBJ2-1 and V is TRBV24-1, with TRBD2 matching over 8 bases. The CDR3 runs to 15 residues. Per germline, CDR1 KGHDR and CDR2 SFDVKD. V was clipped by 6 bases and J by 8 bases; unmatched bases: 11. The CDR3 coding sequence is TGTGCCACCAGTTCAATTAGCGGGAAAGCGGATGAGCAGTTCTTC. Protein: CATSSISGKADEQFF.

The chain combines TRBV6-2 or TRBV6-3 with TRBJ2-4; D not certain. Germline CDR1 and CDR2: MNHEY and SVGEGT. V shed 5 bases and J shed 1 base, with 6 bases lying between them. This CDR3 spans 13 amino acids. As DNA, the CDR3 is TGTGCCAGCAGTCCGTTTGCCAAAAACATTCAGTACTTC. It translates to CASSPFAKNIQYF.

This rearrangement joins TRBV19 to TRBJ1-4; 7 bases agree with TRBD1. CDR3 length equals 14 residues. Germline values: CDR1 LNHDA, CDR2 SQIVND (reference sequence). Trimming cost V 4 bases and J 4 bases; bases outside gene matches: 3. CDR3 sequence: CASSTSGGNEKLFF. The CDR3 DNA reads TGTGCCAGTAGTACGTCAGGGGGTAATGAAAAACTGTTTTTT.